This T cell receptor beta chain was found in a study of shared clonotypes between healthy human individuals. Positive CCR7 selection of CD45RO-negative cells yielded the naive CD8 cells, and terminally differentiated effector memory CD45RA+ cells were excluded. Those who donated, Caucasian adults without exception, all lived in Nashville, Tennessee. Replicate sorted-subset PCRs were loaded with approximately 190 ng DNA, roughly 33,000 T cell genomes. Sequencing was performed with immunoSEQ multiplex PCR; in TCRdb, only in-frame clones are kept and a portion is missing. In the table there are around 2.1 million clones, approximately 94% of which are singletons. This clone was counted between two and nine times. The sample holds other DNA sequences that translate to the same CDR3. The CDR3 has 14 residues. The J segment lost 2 bases and the V segment lost 1 base, leaving 0 bases of the junction unmatched. Germline assignment: CDR1 LGHNA and CDR2 YNFKEQ.

The source is a man in his late teens or twenties in good health. Some clones in this sample may be carry-over from other donors' samples. Sequencing was performed on naive CD8+ T cells from PBMCs. The chain has TRBV4-2 and TRBJ2-7; 9 bases are shared with TRBD1. CDR3 region: CASSQGQGAYEQYF. In DNA form, the CDR3 reads TGTGCCAGCAGCCAAGGACAGGGGGCCTACGAGCAGTACTTC.